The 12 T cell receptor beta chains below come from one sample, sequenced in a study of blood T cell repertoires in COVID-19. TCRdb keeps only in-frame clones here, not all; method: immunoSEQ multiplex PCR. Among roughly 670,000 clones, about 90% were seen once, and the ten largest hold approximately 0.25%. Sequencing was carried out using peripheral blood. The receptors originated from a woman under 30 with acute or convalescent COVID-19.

This chain's CDR3 is CASSLERPSGNTIYF. CDR3 in DNA: TGCGCCAGCAGCTTGGAGCGACCCTCTGGAAACACCATATATTTT. This rearrangement joins TRBV5-1 to TRBJ1-3; D uncertain. Germline CDR1 SGHRS, CDR2 YFSETQ. The CDR3 extends over 15 amino acids. V lost 0 bases, J lost 0 bases, and 7 bases lay in between.

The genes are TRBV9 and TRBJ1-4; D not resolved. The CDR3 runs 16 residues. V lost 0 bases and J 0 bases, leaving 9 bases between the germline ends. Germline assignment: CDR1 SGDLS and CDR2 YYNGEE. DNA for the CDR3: TGTGCCAGCAGCGTAGGCAGGTCCGCAACTAATGAAAAACTGTTTTTT. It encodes CASSVGRSATNEKLFF.

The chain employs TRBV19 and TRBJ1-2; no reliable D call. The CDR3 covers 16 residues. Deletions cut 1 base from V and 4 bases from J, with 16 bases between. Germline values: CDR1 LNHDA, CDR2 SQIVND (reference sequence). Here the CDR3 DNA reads TGTGCCAGTAGTATAGGGGTCAGGACTACGATCTATGGCTACACCTTC. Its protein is CASSIGVRTTIYGYTF.

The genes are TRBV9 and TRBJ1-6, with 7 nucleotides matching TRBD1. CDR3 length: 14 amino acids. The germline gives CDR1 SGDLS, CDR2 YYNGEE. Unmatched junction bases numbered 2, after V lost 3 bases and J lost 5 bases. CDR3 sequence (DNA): TGTGCCAGCAGCGAGGGGACAGATAATTCACCCCTCCACTTT. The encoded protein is CASSEGTDNSPLHF.

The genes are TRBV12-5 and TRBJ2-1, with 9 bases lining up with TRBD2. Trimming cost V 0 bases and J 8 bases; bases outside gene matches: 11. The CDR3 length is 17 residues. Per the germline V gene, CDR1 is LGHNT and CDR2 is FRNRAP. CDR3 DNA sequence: TGTGCTAGTGGTTTGGTTAGGCGGGGGGGTGTTCGCGATGAGCAGTTCTTC. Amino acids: CASGLVRRGGVRDEQFF.

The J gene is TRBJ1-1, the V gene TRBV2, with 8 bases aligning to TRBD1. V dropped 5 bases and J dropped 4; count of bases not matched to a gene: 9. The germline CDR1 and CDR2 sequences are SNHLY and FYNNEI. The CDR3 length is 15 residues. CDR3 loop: CASSWVGTGGTEAFF. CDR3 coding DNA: TGTGCCAGCAGTTGGGTTGGGACAGGAGGCACTGAAGCTTTCTTT.

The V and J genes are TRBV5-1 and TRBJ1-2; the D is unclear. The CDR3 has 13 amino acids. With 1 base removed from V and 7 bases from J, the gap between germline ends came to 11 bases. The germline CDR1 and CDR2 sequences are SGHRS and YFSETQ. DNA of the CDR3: TGCGCCAGCAGCTTGAGGAGGGAGGGTGGCTACACCTTC. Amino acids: CASSLRREGGYTF.

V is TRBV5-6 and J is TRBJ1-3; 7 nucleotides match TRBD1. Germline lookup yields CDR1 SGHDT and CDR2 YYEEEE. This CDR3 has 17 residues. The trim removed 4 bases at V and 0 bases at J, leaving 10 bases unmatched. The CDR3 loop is CASSLIHQGVSGNTIYF. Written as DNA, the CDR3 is TGTGCCAGCAGCCTTATTCACCAGGGGGTCTCTGGAAACACCATATATTTT.

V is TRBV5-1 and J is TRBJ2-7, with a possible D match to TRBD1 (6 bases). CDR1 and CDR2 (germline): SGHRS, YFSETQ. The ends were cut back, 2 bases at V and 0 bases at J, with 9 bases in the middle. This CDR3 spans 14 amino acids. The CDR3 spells CASSFLDSSYEQYF. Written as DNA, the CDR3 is TGCGCCAGCAGCTTCTTGGACAGCTCCTACGAGCAGTACTTC.

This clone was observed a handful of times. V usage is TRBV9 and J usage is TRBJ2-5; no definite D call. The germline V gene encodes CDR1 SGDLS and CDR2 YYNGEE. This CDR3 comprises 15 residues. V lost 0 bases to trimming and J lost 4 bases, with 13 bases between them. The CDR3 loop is CASSVESGWRETQYF. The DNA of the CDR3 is TGTGCCAGCAGCGTAGAGTCCGGGTGGAGAGAGACCCAGTACTTC.

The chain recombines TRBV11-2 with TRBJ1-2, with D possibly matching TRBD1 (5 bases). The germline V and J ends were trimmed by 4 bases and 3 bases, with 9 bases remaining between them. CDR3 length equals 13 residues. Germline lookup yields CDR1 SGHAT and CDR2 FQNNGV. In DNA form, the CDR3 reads TGTGCCAGCAGCTCGCCGGGGGACTATGGCTACACCTTC. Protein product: CASSSPGDYGYTF.

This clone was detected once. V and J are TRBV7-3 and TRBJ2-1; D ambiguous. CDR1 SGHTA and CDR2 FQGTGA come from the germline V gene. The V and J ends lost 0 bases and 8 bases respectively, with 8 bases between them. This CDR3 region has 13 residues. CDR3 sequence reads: CASSLTANHEQFF. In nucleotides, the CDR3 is TGTGCCAGCAGCTTAACGGCAAACCATGAGCAGTTCTTC.